The 29 T cell receptor beta chains below were found in one sample sequenced in a study of shared clonotypes between healthy human individuals. TCRdb's table, derived via immunoSEQ multiplex PCR, lists solely in-frame clones and lacks some. This sample carries 400,000 to 500,000 clones, less than 80% of them seen once, and the ten largest clones take approximately 12%. What was sequenced was PBMCs. These receptors were taken from a woman aged 40 to 55 in good health. Some clones in this sample may be carry-over from other donors' samples.

This clone was found once. V usage is TRBV6-1 and J usage is TRBJ2-2; weak D call: TRBD1 (6 bases). The CDR3 is made up of 15 amino acids. The V gene lost 2 bases and the J gene lost 1 base, with 8 bases spanning the gap. In germline, CDR1 is MNHNS, CDR2 SASEGT. The CDR3 region has the DNA TGTGCCAGCAGTGAAAACAGGGTGAACACCGGGGAGCTGTTTTTT. Translating it yields CASSENRVNTGELFF.

The chain carries TRBV7-9 and TRBJ1-2; D uncertain. In germline, CDR1 is SEHNR, CDR2 FQNEAQ (reference sequence). The CDR3 consists of 16 residues. V lost 5 bases, J lost 4 bases, and 20 bases lay in between. CDR3 residues: CASSPARARRLYGYTF. The CDR3 coding sequence is TGTGCCAGCAGCCCCGCAAGGGCGCGGAGGCTCTATGGCTACACCTTC.

This clone was picked up a small number of times. This chain joins TRBV27 and TRBJ2-3; TRBD2 matches 7 bases. V lost 9 bases, J lost 0 bases, and 3 bases stayed unmatched. This CDR3 has 13 amino acids. CDR1 and CDR2 from the germline V gene are MNHEY and SMNVEV (reference sequence). The CDR3 reads CASISGSTDTQYF. For the CDR3, the DNA is TGTGCCAGTATTAGCGGGAGCACAGATACGCAGTATTTT.

The rearrangement joins TRBV7-9 to TRBJ1-1; a possible D gene is TRBD1 (5 bases). This CDR3 spans 14 amino acids. Germline V gene lookup returns CDR1 SEHNR and CDR2 FQNEAQ (reference sequence). V gave up 5 bases and J gave up 4 bases, with 14 bases separating them. In DNA, the CDR3 is TGTGCCAGCAGCCCCCGGGGCGACTCCACTGAAGCTTTCTTT. This encodes CASSPRGDSTEAFF.

The chain employs TRBV30 and TRBJ2-1, with TRBD2 matching 8 bases. The germline gives CDR1 GTSNPN, CDR2 SVGIG (reference sequence). J lost 14 bases, V lost 1 base, and 10 bases had no gene match. The CDR3 has 13 amino acids. CDR3 sequence: CAWSEARTSSEFF. The CDR3, as DNA: TGTGCCTGGAGTGAGGCGAGGACTAGCTCCGAGTTCTTC.

V and J are TRBV5-1 and TRBJ1-3; a weak D match, TRBD1 (5 bases). Germline V gene sequence: CDR1 SGHRS, CDR2 YFSETQ. V lost 4 bases, J lost 6 bases, and 11 bases lay in between. The CDR3 has 13 residues. The CDR3 coding sequence is TGCGCCAGCAGCCCGGCAGGGAAAAACACCATATATTTT. Translation gives CASSPAGKNTIYF.

This clone has ten or more counts. The chain links TRBV2 to TRBJ1-2; no reliable D call. This CDR3 is built from 14 residues. The V and J ends lost 6 bases and 5 bases respectively, with 16 bases between them. Germline V gene lookup returns CDR1 SNHLY and CDR2 FYNNEI. Written as DNA, the CDR3 is TGTGCCAGCAGCGCAAGCGGGGAAGGTTATGGCTACACCTTC. Its protein is CASSASGEGYGYTF. The full variable domain, rest sourced from reference TRBV2 and TRBJ1-2, is EPEVTQTPSHQVTQMGQEVILRCVPISNHLYFYWYRQILGQKVEFLVSFYNNEISEKSEIFDDQFSVERPDGSNFTLKIRSTKLEDSAMYFCASSASGEGYGYTFGSGTRLTVV.

The rearrangement joins TRBV19 to TRBJ1-1; TRBD1 might be the D (6 bases). Germline CDR1 and CDR2: LNHDA and SQIVND (reference sequence). CDR3 size: 13 residues. Trimming took off 11 bases at V and 4 bases at J, with 17 bases between the two ends. In nucleotides, the CDR3 is TGTGCCTCTACTCGGACAGTAGTCACTGAAGCTTTCTTT. It specifies CASTRTVVTEAFF.

The chain uses TRBV5-1 and TRBJ2-5, with 14 nucleotides matching TRBD2. The V gene end was trimmed by 2 bases and the J gene end by 5 bases; junction bases not matched to a gene: 8. Germline values: CDR1 SGHRS, CDR2 YFSETQ. The CDR3 totals 17 residues. The CDR3 region has the DNA TGCGCCAGCAGCTTCTACGGGACTAGCGGGAGCGGCGAGACCCAGTACTTC. Protein sequence: CASSFYGTSGSGETQYF.

This clone has just a few counts. The chain employs TRBV6-6 and TRBJ1-3; no definite D call. Germline-derived CDR1 and CDR2 are MNHNY and SVGAGI (reference sequence). V lost 0 bases to trimming and J lost 0 bases, with 3 bases between them. There are 14 residues in the CDR3. The DNA for the CDR3 is TGTGCCAGCAGTTACTCGAGCTCTGGAAACACCATATATTTT. Amino acids: CASSYSSSGNTIYF.

This clone has more than one count but fewer than ten. The chain has TRBV28 and TRBJ2-5; no clear D gene. Germline V CDR1 and CDR2: MDHEN, SYDVKM. The length of the CDR3 is 11 residues. Trimming stripped 10 bases from V and 5 bases from J, with 11 bases between. The CDR3 loop is CATTYRETQYF. In DNA form, the CDR3 reads TGTGCCACCACGTACCGTGAGACCCAGTACTTC.

The chain is built from TRBV2 and TRBJ2-5; 12 positions agree with TRBD1. The V gene end was trimmed by 6 bases and the J gene end by 6 bases; junction bases not matched to a gene: 8. Germline V lookup: CDR1 SNHLY, CDR2 FYNNEI. The CDR3 covers 15 residues. Written as DNA, the CDR3 is TGTGCCAGCAGCTCCGGGACAGGGGGCTTAAAGACCCAGTACTTC. Its translation is CASSSGTGGLKTQYF.

The chain links TRBV11-3 to TRBJ2-1, with D possibly being TRBD2 (5 bases). V was clipped by 0 bases and J by 5 bases, with 11 bases between them. This CDR3 is 15 amino acids long. Per germline, CDR1 SGHNT and CDR2 YENEEA. The CDR3 nucleotides read TGTGCCAGCAGCTTAGAATCAGCGGAGAACAATGAGCAGTTCTTC. Its translation is CASSLESAENNEQFF.

The table lists this clone with a count of one. V usage is TRBV11-3 and J usage is TRBJ1-5; 10 bases are a match to TRBD1. The germline V gene has CDR1 SGHNT and CDR2 YENEEA. J lost 4 bases, V lost 7 bases, and 7 bases had no gene match. The length of the CDR3 is 15 residues. This chain's CDR3 is CASTGDRGENQPQHF. In nucleotides, the CDR3 is TGTGCCAGCACTGGGGACAGGGGCGAAAATCAGCCCCAGCATTTT.

The chain couples TRBV2 to TRBJ1-4; D is ambiguous. The CDR3 consists of 15 residues. Looked up from germline, CDR1 is SNHLY and CDR2 is FYNNEI. V was clipped by 4 bases and J by 5 bases, with 14 bases between them. CDR3 nucleotide sequence: TGTGCCAGCAGTGCCGGTGAGGCGGGGAATGAAAAACTGTTTTTT. It translates to CASSAGEAGNEKLFF.

The V call is TRBV7-9, the J call TRBJ2-3; 7 bases map to TRBD2. The germline gives CDR1 SEHNR, CDR2 FQNEAQ (reference sequence). The V and J ends lost 1 base and 3 bases, in that order; junction bases with no gene match: 1. The length of the CDR3 is 14 residues. CDR3 sequence (DNA): TGTGCCAGCAGCTTAGAGGGAGGGACAGATACGCAGTATTTT. Protein: CASSLEGGTDTQYF.

The chain carries TRBV15 and TRBJ2-2, with no clear D. This CDR3 is built from 17 residues. The V gene lost 0 bases and the J gene lost 3 bases, with 14 bases spanning the gap. Germline V gene sequence: CDR1 LNHNV, CDR2 YYDKDF (reference sequence). CDR3 in amino acids: CATSRDRVSLYTGELFF. CDR3 DNA sequence: TGTGCCACCAGCAGAGATCGTGTTAGTTTGTACACCGGGGAGCTGTTTTTT.

The rearrangement joins TRBV2 to TRBJ2-5, with D perhaps given as TRBD1 or TRBD2 (6 bases each). Germline V gene data show CDR1 as SNHLY and CDR2 as FYNNEI. The V end lost 7 bases, the J end lost 1 base, and 16 bases lay between the germline ends. The CDR3 sequence is 15 residues long. The CDR3 DNA reads as TGTGCCAGCACCCTAGAGGGGGGTAGCCAAGAGACCCAGTACTTC. It translates to CASTLEGGSQETQYF.

This chain uses TRBV19 with TRBJ2-4; no clear D gene. V was pared by 3 bases and J by 8 bases, with 11 bases between. The V gene's germline CDR1 is LNHDA and CDR2 SQIVND (reference sequence). CDR3 length: 13 residues. The CDR3 reads CASSINPGDIQYF. CDR3 DNA sequence: TGTGCCAGTAGTATTAACCCTGGGGACATTCAGTACTTC.

V gene TRBV7-9 combines with J gene TRBJ2-7, with D maybe TRBD2 (5 bases). Deletions cut 1 base from V and 4 bases from J, with 14 bases between. Germline CDR1 is SEHNR and CDR2 is FQNEAQ (reference sequence). The CDR3 length is 15 residues. CDR3 sequence (DNA): TGTGCCAGCAGCTTAGTCAGCGGACCTACTTACGAGCAGTACTTC. Its protein is CASSLVSGPTYEQYF. Looking up the rest from reference TRBV7-9 and TRBJ2-7 gives the full variable domain: DTGVSQNPRHKITKRGQNVTFRCDPISEHNRLYWYRQTLGQGPEFLTYFQNEAQLEKSRLLSDRFSAERPKGSFSTLEIQRTEQGDSAMYLCASSLVSGPTYEQYFGPGTRLTVT.

This chain connects TRBV20-1 to TRBJ1-1, with D tentatively TRBD1 (6 bases). Germline V lookup: CDR1 DFQATT, CDR2 SNEGSKA (reference sequence). The CDR3 extends over 11 amino acids. The CDR3 DNA sequence: TGCAGGGGGACATCCGGCACTGAAGCTTTCTTT. Amino acids: CRGTSGTEAFF.

This sequence joins TRBV5-1 and TRBJ2-5, with 7 bases identical to TRBD1. This CDR3 is built from 15 residues. After removal of 0 bases from V and 2 bases from J, the junction contained 4 bases not matched to a gene. Looked up from germline, CDR1 is SGHRS and CDR2 is YFSETQ. The CDR3 DNA is TGCGCCAGCAGCTTGGTAGGGGGCCTACAAGAGACCCAGTACTTC. The encoded protein is CASSLVGGLQETQYF.

This clone is a singleton in its sample. The V call is TRBV7-9, the J call TRBJ2-7, with a weak D call TRBD1 (6 bases). CDR1 is SEHNR, CDR2 FQNEAQ, per germline (reference sequence). Trimming stripped 2 bases from V and 3 bases from J, with 14 bases between. This CDR3 has 15 amino acids. The CDR3 coding sequence is TGTGCCAGCAGCTTATCACCAGGGGCCGTCTACGAGCAGTACTTC. This sequence encodes CASSLSPGAVYEQYF.

The J gene is TRBJ2-2, the V gene TRBV5-1; D gene ambiguous. The CDR3 has 13 amino acids. Trimming took 4 bases from V and 4 from J, leaving 8 bases between them. Germline values: CDR1 SGHRS, CDR2 YFSETQ. The CDR3 DNA reads TGCGCCAGCAGCCTAGAATCCACCGGGGAGCTGTTTTTT. Amino acid sequence: CASSLESTGELFF.

V is TRBV28 and J is TRBJ1-2, with D perhaps matching TRBD1 (6 bases). The CDR3 spans 15 residues. The germline V and J ends were trimmed by 5 bases and 3 bases, with 16 bases remaining between them. The germline V gene has CDR1 MDHEN and CDR2 SYDVKM. CDR3 protein: CASSLSGGPYYGYTF. The CDR3 nucleotides read TGTGCCAGCAGTCTCTCCGGGGGGCCTTACTATGGCTACACCTTC.

A single count supports this clone. The chain joins TRBV7-9 to TRBJ2-1; 7 bases map to TRBD2. The CDR3 is 14 amino acids. Per the germline V gene, CDR1 is SEHNR and CDR2 is FQNEAQ (reference sequence). J was trimmed by 4 bases and V by 1 base; bases with no gene match: 1. The DNA of the CDR3 is TGTGCCAGCAGCTTAGGGGGACTATACAATGAGCAGTTCTTC. It is translated as CASSLGGLYNEQFF.

The chain has TRBV27 and TRBJ2-6; 7 positions match TRBD1. Germline V gives CDR1 MNHEY, CDR2 SMNVEV (reference sequence). Trimming cost V 3 bases and J 4 bases; bases outside gene matches: 18. This CDR3 is 20 amino acids long. The DNA of the CDR3 is TGTGCCAGCAGTTTTCTACTCGGACAGGCCTATTTAACAGGGGCCAACGTCCTGACTTTC. Translating it yields CASSFLLGQAYLTGANVLTF.

The chain joins TRBV5-5 to TRBJ2-7; D is undetermined. The V end was cut by 0 bases, the J end by 5 bases, with 9 bases between. This CDR3 has 13 amino acids. Germline V CDR1 and CDR2: SGHKS, YYEKEE (reference sequence). DNA for the CDR3: TGTGCCAGCAGCTTGGCCCCACGGGACGAGCAGTACTTC. This translates into CASSLAPRDEQYF.

V gene TRBV6-1 combines with J gene TRBJ1-5; D gene ambiguous. Per germline, CDR1 MNHNS and CDR2 SASEGT. The CDR3 spans 15 residues. V was pared by 8 bases and J by 0 bases, with 14 bases between. The CDR3 region is CASEGKDVSNQPQHF. The CDR3 nucleotides are TGTGCCAGCGAAGGTAAGGACGTTAGCAATCAGCCCCAGCATTTT.